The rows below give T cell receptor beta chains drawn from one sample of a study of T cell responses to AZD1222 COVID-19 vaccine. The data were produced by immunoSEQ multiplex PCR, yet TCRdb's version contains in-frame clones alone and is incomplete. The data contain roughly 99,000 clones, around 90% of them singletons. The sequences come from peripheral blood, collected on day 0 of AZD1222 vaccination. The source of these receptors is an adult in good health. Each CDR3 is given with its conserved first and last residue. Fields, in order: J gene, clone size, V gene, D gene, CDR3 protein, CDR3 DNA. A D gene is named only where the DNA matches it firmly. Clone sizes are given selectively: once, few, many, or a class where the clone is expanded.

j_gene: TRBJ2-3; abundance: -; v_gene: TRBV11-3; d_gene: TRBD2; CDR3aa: CASSYPGGRRGGDIDTQYF; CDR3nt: TGTGCCAGCAGCTACCCCGGGGGGCGGCGCGGGGGGGACATAGATACGCAGTATTTT
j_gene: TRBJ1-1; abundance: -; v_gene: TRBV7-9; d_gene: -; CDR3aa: CASSSRDTNTEAFF; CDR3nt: TGTGCCAGCAGCTCCAGGGACACGAACACTGAAGCTTTCTTT
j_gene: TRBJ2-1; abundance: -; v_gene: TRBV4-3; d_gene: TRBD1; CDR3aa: CASSQESTGGREQFF; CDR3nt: TGCGCCAGCAGCCAAGAATCGACAGGGGGTCGGGAGCAGTTCTTC
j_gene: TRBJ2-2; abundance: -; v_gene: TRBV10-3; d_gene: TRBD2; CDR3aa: CAISAGTSGGNTGELFF; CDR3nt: TGTGCCATCAGTGCCGGGACTAGCGGGGGGAACACCGGGGAGCTGTTTTTT
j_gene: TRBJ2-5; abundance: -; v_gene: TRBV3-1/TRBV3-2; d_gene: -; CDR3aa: CASSLGQETQYF; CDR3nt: TGTGCCAGCAGCCTAGGCCAAGAGACCCAGTACTTC
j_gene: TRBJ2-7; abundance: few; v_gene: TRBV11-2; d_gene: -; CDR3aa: CASSLVGGTEQYF; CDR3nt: TGTGCCAGCAGCTTAGTAGGCGGGACCGAGCAGTACTTC
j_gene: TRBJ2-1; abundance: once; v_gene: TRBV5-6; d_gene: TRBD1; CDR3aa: CASSWRGTGSNEQFF; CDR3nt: TGTGCCAGCAGCTGGAGGGGGACAGGGTCCAATGAGCAGTTCTTC
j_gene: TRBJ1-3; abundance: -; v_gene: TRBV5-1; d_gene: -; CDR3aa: CASSSPGNTIYF; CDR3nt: TGCGCCAGCAGCTCCCCCGGAAACACCATATATTTT
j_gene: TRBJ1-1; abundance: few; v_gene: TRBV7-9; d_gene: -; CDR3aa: CASLVASGEAFF; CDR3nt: TGTGCCAGTTTAGTGGCCTCCGGTGAAGCTTTCTTT
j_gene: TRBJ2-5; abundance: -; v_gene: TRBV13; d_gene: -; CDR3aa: CASSPTGSETQYF; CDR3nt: TGTGCCAGCAGCCCGACAGGTAGTGAGACCCAGTACTTC
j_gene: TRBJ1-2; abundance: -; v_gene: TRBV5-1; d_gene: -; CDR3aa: CASSFGGGYTF; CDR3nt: TGCGCCAGCAGCTTTGGAGGAGGCTACACCTTC
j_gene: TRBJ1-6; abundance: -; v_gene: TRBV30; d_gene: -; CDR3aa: CACQPTSSYNSPLHF; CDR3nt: TGTGCCTGCCAACCCACGAGCTCCTATAATTCACCCCTCCACTTT
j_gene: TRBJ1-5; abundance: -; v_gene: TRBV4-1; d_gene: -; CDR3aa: CASSQGPDNNQPQHF; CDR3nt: TGCGCCAGCAGCCAAGGGCCAGACAATAATCAGCCCCAGCATTTT
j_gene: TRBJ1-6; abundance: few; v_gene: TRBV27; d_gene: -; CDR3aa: CASSPINSPLHF; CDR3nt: TGTGCCAGCAGTCCCATAAATTCACCCCTCCACTTT
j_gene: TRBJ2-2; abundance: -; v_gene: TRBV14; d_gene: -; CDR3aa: CASSPFTGYAGELFF; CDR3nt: TGTGCCAGCAGCCCGTTCACAGGTTACGCCGGGGAGCTGTTTTTT
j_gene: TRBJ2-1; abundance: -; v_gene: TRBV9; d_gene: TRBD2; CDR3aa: CASDRGEIYNEQFF; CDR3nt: TGTGCCAGCGATCGGGGGGAAATCTACAATGAGCAGTTCTTC
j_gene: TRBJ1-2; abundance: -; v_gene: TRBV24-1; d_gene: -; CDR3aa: CATSDSSGAYGYTF; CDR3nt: TGTGCCACCAGTGATTCGTCAGGGGCTTATGGCTACACCTTC
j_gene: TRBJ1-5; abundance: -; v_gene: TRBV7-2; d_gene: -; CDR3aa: CASSLAGVTNQPQHF; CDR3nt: TGTGCCAGCAGCTTAGCCGGGGTTACCAATCAGCCCCAGCATTTT
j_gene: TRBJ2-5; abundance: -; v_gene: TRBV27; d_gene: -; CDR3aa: CASSLSERQETQYF; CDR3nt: TGTGCCAGCAGTTTATCGGAAAGACAAGAGACCCAGTACTTC
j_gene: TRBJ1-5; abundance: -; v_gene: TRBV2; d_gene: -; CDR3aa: CAIRRAGTGQPQHF; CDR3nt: TGTGCCATCCGGAGGGCAGGGACTGGTCAGCCCCAGCATTTT
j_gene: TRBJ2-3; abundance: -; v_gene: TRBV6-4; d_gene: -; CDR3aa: CASSDQADTDTQYF; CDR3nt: TGTGCCAGCAGTGACCAAGCGGACACAGATACGCAGTATTTT
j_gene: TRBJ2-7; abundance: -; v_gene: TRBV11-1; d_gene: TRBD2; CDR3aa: CASSLGTSGFYEQYF; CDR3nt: TGTGCCAGCAGCTTAGGGACTAGCGGATTCTACGAGCAGTACTTC
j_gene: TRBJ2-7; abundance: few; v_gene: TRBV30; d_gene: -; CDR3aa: CAWSLPGGGYEQYF; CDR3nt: TGTGCCTGGAGTTTGCCAGGTGGGGGTTACGAGCAGTACTTC
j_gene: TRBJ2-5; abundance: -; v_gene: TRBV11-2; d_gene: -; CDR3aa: CASSLGGQETQYF; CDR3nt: TGTGCCAGCAGCTTAGGGGGCCAAGAGACCCAGTACTTC
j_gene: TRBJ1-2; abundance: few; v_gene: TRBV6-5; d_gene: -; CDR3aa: CASSRRGRSYGYTF; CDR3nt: TGTGCCAGCAGCAGGAGAGGGCGATCCTATGGCTACACCTTC
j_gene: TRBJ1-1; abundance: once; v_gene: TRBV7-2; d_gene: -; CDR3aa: CASSRGSDTEAFF; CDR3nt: TGTGCCAGCAGCCGGGGAAGTGACACTGAAGCTTTCTTT
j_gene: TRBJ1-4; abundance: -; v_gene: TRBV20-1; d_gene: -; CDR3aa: CSPFRVEKLFF; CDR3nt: TGCAGCCCGTTCAGGGTTGAAAAACTGTTTTTT
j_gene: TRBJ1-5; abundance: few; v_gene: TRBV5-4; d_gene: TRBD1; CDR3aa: CASSPEPGTGGREVDF; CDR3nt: TGTGCCAGCAGCCCAGAACCCGGGACAGGGGGCAGGGAAGTAGATTTT
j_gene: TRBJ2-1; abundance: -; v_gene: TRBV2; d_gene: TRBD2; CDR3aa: CAITGGWSYNEQFF; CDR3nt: TGTGCCATTACGGGAGGGTGGTCCTACAATGAGCAGTTCTTC
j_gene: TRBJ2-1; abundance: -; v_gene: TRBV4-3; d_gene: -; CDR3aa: CASSQERGRTLSYNEQFF; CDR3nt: TGCGCCAGCAGCCAAGAGCGTGGCAGAACGCTCTCCTACAATGAGCAGTTCTTC
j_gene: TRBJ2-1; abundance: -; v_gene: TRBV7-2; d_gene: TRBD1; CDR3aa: CASSLRGTGHNEQFF; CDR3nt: TGTGCCAGCAGCTTAAGGGGGACAGGTCATAATGAGCAGTTCTTC
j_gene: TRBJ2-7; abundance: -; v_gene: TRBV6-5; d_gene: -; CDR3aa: CASSNTGGGYEQYF; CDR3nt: TGTGCCAGCAGTAACACCGGAGGGGGCTACGAGCAGTACTTC
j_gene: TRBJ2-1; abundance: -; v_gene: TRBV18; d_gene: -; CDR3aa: CASSRTTYNEQFF; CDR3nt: TGTGCCAGCTCTAGGACGACCTACAATGAGCAGTTCTTC
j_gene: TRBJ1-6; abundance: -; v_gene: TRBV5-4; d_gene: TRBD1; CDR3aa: CASSLGQDNSPLHF; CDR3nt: TGTGCCAGCAGCCTGGGACAGGATAATTCACCCCTCCACTTT
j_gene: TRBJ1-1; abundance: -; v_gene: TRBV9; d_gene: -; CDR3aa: CASSVQAIGYTEAFF; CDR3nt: TGTGCCAGCAGCGTACAGGCGATCGGGTACACTGAAGCTTTCTTT
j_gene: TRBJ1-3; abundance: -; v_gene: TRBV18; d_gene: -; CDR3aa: CASSPEVLTLSGNTIYF; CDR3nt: TGTGCCAGCTCACCCGAGGTCTTAACGCTCTCTGGAAACACCATATATTTT
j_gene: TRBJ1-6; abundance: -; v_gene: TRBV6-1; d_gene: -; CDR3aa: CASSDVGSDSPLHF; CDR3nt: TGTGCCAGCAGTGATGTCGGTTCGGATTCACCCCTCCACTTT
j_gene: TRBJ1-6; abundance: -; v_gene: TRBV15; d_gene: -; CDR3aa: CATSLNTGTGYSPLHF; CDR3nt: TGTGCCACCAGCCTGAACACAGGAACGGGTTATTCACCCCTCCACTTT
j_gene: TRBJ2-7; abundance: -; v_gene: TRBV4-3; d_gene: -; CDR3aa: CASSQDPGLEQYF; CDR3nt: TGCGCCAGCAGCCAAGATCCAGGGCTCGAGCAGTACTTC
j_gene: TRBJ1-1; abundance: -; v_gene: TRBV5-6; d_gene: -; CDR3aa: CASSYRDIGLAFF; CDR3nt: TGTGCCAGCAGCTACAGGGATATAGGTTTGGCTTTCTTT
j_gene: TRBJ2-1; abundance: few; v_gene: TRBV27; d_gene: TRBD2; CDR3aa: CASSLVIAGGVWEQFF; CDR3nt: TGTGCCAGCAGTTTGGTCATAGCGGGAGGGGTATGGGAGCAGTTCTTC
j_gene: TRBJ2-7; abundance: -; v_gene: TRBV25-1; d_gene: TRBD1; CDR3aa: CASNTGGASIEQYF; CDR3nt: TGTGCCAGCAACACAGGGGGCGCGTCAATCGAGCAGTACTTC
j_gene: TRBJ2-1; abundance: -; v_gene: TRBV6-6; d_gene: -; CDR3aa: CASSYYREREQFF; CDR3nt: TGTGCCAGCAGTTACTACCGGGAGCGTGAGCAGTTCTTC
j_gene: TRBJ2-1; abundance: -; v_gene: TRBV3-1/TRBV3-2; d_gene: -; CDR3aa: CASSQDRGGQFF; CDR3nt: TGTGCCAGCAGCCAAGATCGAGGTGGCCAGTTCTTC
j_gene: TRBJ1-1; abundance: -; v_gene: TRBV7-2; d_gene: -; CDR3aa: CASSRVGNTEAFF; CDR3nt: TGTGCCAGCAGCCGAGTGGGGAACACTGAAGCTTTCTTT
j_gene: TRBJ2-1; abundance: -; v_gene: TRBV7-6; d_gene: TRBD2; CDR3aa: CASSLRAGDGDEQFF; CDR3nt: TGTGCCAGCAGCTTAAGGGCGGGAGATGGGGATGAGCAGTTCTTC